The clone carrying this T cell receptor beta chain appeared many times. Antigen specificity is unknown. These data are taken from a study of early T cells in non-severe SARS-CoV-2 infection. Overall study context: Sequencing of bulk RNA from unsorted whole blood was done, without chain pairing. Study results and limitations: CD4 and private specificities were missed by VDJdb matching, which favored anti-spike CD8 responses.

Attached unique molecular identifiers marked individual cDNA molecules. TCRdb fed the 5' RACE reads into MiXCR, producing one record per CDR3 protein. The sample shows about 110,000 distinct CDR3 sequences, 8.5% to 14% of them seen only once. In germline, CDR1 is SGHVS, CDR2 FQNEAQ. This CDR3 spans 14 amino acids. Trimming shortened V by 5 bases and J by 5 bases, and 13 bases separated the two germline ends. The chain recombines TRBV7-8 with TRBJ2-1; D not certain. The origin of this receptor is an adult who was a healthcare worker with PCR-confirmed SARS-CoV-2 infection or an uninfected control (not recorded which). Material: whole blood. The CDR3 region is CASSGEHPDNEQFF. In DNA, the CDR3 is TGTGCCAGCAGCGGTGAACACCCGGACAATGAGCAGTTCTTC. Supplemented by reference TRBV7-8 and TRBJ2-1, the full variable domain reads GAGVSQSPRYKVAKRGQDVALRCDPISGHVSLFWYQQALGQGPEFLTYFQNEAQLDKSGLPSDRFFAERPEGSVSTLKIQRTQQEDSAVYLCASSGEHPDNEQFFGPGTRLTVL.